These T cell receptor beta chains were read from a single sample in a study of shared clonotypes between healthy human individuals. The protocol was immunoSEQ multiplex PCR, while the TCRdb copy is restricted to in-frame clones and leaves out a portion. The sample has around 2,000,000 clones, 90% to 95% seen once. The specimen sequenced was naive CD4+ T cells sorted from blood. These receptors all stem from a man in his late teens or twenties in good health. CDR3s include the opening cysteine and the closing phenylalanine or tryptophan. D genes are given only for firm matches. Clone size is not always given. Where it is, it says once, few, many or a class for expanded clones.

d_call: TRBD2
v_call: TRBV7-3
clone_size: -
j_call: TRBJ2-3
cdr3_nt: TGTGCCAGCAGCCCACAAGCGGGGAGCACAGATACGCAGTATTTT
cdr3_aa: CASSPQAGSTDTQYF

d_call: -
v_call: TRBV7-8
clone_size: -
j_call: TRBJ1-6
cdr3_nt: TGTGCCAGCAGCTTCTCAAAGGGACCGAATTCACCCCTCCACTTT
cdr3_aa: CASSFSKGPNSPLHF

d_call: -
v_call: TRBV27
clone_size: -
j_call: TRBJ1-2
cdr3_nt: TGTGCCAGCAGTTCTACAGGGTATGATGGCTACACCTTC
cdr3_aa: CASSSTGYDGYTF

d_call: -
v_call: TRBV10-3
clone_size: -
j_call: TRBJ2-3
cdr3_nt: TGTGCCATCAGGGTCCAGGGGGGAAAGACAGATACGCAGTATTTT
cdr3_aa: CAIRVQGGKTDTQYF

d_call: TRBD2
v_call: TRBV7-2
clone_size: -
j_call: TRBJ2-1
cdr3_nt: TGTGCCAGCAGCTTATCTAGCGGGGGCACCTACAATGAGCAGTTCTTC
cdr3_aa: CASSLSSGGTYNEQFF

d_call: -
v_call: TRBV7-2
clone_size: -
j_call: TRBJ2-2
cdr3_nt: TGTGCCAGCAGCCTAAGGGGGAACACCGGGGAGCTGTTTTTT
cdr3_aa: CASSLRGNTGELFF

d_call: TRBD1
v_call: TRBV7-9
clone_size: -
j_call: TRBJ1-1
cdr3_nt: TGTGCCAGCAGCGGGCTCCCGGGACAGGGCACTATGAACACTGAAGCTTTCTTT
cdr3_aa: CASSGLPGQGTMNTEAFF

d_call: -
v_call: TRBV6-1
clone_size: -
j_call: TRBJ1-2
cdr3_nt: TGTGCCAGCAGCCAGGTAAACTATGGCTACACCTTC
cdr3_aa: CASSQVNYGYTF

d_call: -
v_call: TRBV2
clone_size: -
j_call: TRBJ1-2
cdr3_nt: TGTGCCAGCAGTGCAGGGTACGCCAACTATGGCTACACCTTC
cdr3_aa: CASSAGYANYGYTF

d_call: -
v_call: TRBV9
clone_size: -
j_call: TRBJ2-4
cdr3_nt: TGTGCCAGCAGCGTAGGTGACGGAAACATTCAGTACTTC
cdr3_aa: CASSVGDGNIQYF

d_call: TRBD1
v_call: TRBV7-9
clone_size: -
j_call: TRBJ2-2
cdr3_nt: TGTGCCAGCAGCTTATCAGGGGGACGAACCGGGGAGCTGTTTTTT
cdr3_aa: CASSLSGGRTGELFF

d_call: -
v_call: TRBV30
clone_size: once
j_call: TRBJ2-7
cdr3_nt: TGTGCCTGGAGCCGACTAGTAAGCGAGCAGTACTTC
cdr3_aa: CAWSRLVSEQYF

d_call: -
v_call: TRBV11-2
clone_size: -
j_call: TRBJ2-5
cdr3_nt: TGTGCCAGCAGCTTAGTCGTGGGAGGCTTTGAGACCCAGTACTTC
cdr3_aa: CASSLVVGGFETQYF

d_call: -
v_call: TRBV19
clone_size: -
j_call: TRBJ1-3
cdr3_nt: TGTGCCAGTAGTATCCACGACGCGGGTGGAAACACCATATATTTT
cdr3_aa: CASSIHDAGGNTIYF

d_call: TRBD2
v_call: TRBV30
clone_size: once
j_call: TRBJ2-2
cdr3_nt: TGTGCCGGAGGGACTACGAACACCGGGGAGCTGTTTTTT
cdr3_aa: CAGGTTNTGELFF

d_call: -
v_call: TRBV12-5
clone_size: -
j_call: TRBJ1-5
cdr3_nt: TGTGCTAGTGGTACAGGGAGTCAGCCCCAGCATTTT
cdr3_aa: CASGTGSQPQHF

d_call: TRBD2
v_call: TRBV7-2
clone_size: once
j_call: TRBJ2-3
cdr3_nt: TGTGCCAGCAGCTTAGCGGGTGCGGGAGTTAGCACAGATACGCAGTATTTT
cdr3_aa: CASSLAGAGVSTDTQYF

d_call: TRBD2
v_call: TRBV2
clone_size: -
j_call: TRBJ2-5
cdr3_nt: TGTGCCAGTTTTTCCTCTAGCGGGAGGTCCCAAGAGACCCAGTACTTC
cdr3_aa: CASFSSSGRSQETQYF

d_call: TRBD1
v_call: TRBV6-6
clone_size: once
j_call: TRBJ1-2
cdr3_nt: TGTGCCAGCGGCGGGACAGGGAATTATGGCTACACCTTC
cdr3_aa: CASGGTGNYGYTF

d_call: -
v_call: TRBV15
clone_size: -
j_call: TRBJ2-7
cdr3_nt: TGTGCCACCAGCAGACCCGCGCCTGGATACGAGCAGTACTTC
cdr3_aa: CATSRPAPGYEQYF

d_call: -
v_call: TRBV18
clone_size: -
j_call: TRBJ1-1
cdr3_nt: -
cdr3_aa: CASSPFFGQVNTEAFF

d_call: TRBD2
v_call: TRBV10-2
clone_size: -
j_call: TRBJ2-3
cdr3_nt: TGCGCCAGCAGTGAGCAGCGGGGGGCCACAGATACGCAGTATTTT
cdr3_aa: CASSEQRGATDTQYF

d_call: TRBD1
v_call: TRBV10-3
clone_size: -
j_call: TRBJ1-2
cdr3_nt: TGTGCCATCAGTGCGCCGGGACAGGCCTTCAACTATGGCTACACCTTC
cdr3_aa: CAISAPGQAFNYGYTF

d_call: TRBD1
v_call: TRBV2
clone_size: -
j_call: TRBJ2-2
cdr3_nt: TGTGCCAGCAGTCCTACAGGGGGCATAGTGGCCGGGGAGCTGTTTTTT
cdr3_aa: CASSPTGGIVAGELFF

d_call: -
v_call: TRBV2
clone_size: -
j_call: TRBJ2-2
cdr3_nt: TGTGCCAGCAGTGAAGAGTCAGTCTCCGGGGAGCTGTTTTTT
cdr3_aa: CASSEESVSGELFF

d_call: TRBD2
v_call: TRBV10-3
clone_size: -
j_call: TRBJ2-5
cdr3_nt: TGTGCCATCAGTGAGTCAGGGACTAGCGGGGGGCAAGAGACCCAGTACTTC
cdr3_aa: CAISESGTSGGQETQYF

d_call: -
v_call: TRBV6-6
clone_size: -
j_call: TRBJ1-3
cdr3_nt: TGTGCCAGCAGTCAGAACTCTGGAAACACCATATATTTT
cdr3_aa: CASSQNSGNTIYF

d_call: TRBD1
v_call: TRBV18
clone_size: -
j_call: TRBJ2-2
cdr3_nt: TGTGCCAGCTCACCAACAGGGGAGCCCGGGGAGCTGTTTTTT
cdr3_aa: CASSPTGEPGELFF

d_call: -
v_call: TRBV6-5
clone_size: -
j_call: TRBJ2-5
cdr3_nt: TGTGCCAGCAGTGACCAGCACCAAGAGACCCAGTACTTC
cdr3_aa: CASSDQHQETQYF

d_call: TRBD1
v_call: TRBV5-1
clone_size: -
j_call: TRBJ1-2
cdr3_nt: TGCGCCAGCAGTACAGGGGATAACTATGGCTACACCTTC
cdr3_aa: CASSTGDNYGYTF

d_call: TRBD1
v_call: TRBV19
clone_size: -
j_call: TRBJ2-1
cdr3_nt: TGTGCCAGTCGGGACAGGACAGACAGCTCCTACAATGAGCAGTTCTTC
cdr3_aa: CASRDRTDSSYNEQFF

d_call: -
v_call: TRBV6-5
clone_size: once
j_call: TRBJ2-1
cdr3_nt: TGTGCCAGCAGTCCCGTAGGGGGGCCCACCAATGAGCAGTTCTTC
cdr3_aa: CASSPVGGPTNEQFF